Below, 5 T cell receptor beta chains from the same sample are listed, as sequenced in a study of immune heterogeneity within non-small cell lung tumors. CDR3 of TCR beta was amplified by multiplex PCR that used 32 V and 13 J primers. TCRdb re-called the multiplex PCR reads with MiXCR, one entry per CDR3 protein. This table holds about 9,600 distinct CDR3 sequences, 31% found once. Bulk tumor genomic DNA, 450 to 750 ng per sample, was the template. Surgery yielded several widely spaced biopsies per primary tumor. Their non-small cell lung cancer was newly diagnosed and untreated, and the patients underwent curative surgery. Specimen: lung tumor tissue. The receptors come from a man aged 60 to 75 with non-small cell lung cancer.

The chain's CDR3 is CASKGIDNEQFF. CDR3 nucleotide sequence: TGCGCCAGCAAGGGGATAGACAATGAGCAGTTCTTC. The J gene is TRBJ2-1, the V gene TRBV5-1, with D possibly TRBD1 on 5 matching bases. Per germline, CDR1 SGHRS and CDR2 YFSETQ. The V end was cut by 6 bases, the J end by 5 bases, with 9 bases between. This CDR3 is 12 amino acids long.

The chain joins TRBV7-6 to TRBJ2-7; perhaps TRBD1 as D (5 bases). The V end lost 1 base, the J end lost 3 bases, and 10 bases lay between the germline ends. The CDR3 length is 14 residues. The germline gives CDR1 SGHVS, CDR2 FNYEAQ. The DNA for the CDR3 is TGTGCCAGCAGCTTAGGACAGTACGACTACGAGCAGTACTTC. It specifies CASSLGQYDYEQYF.

In this sample, this clonotype turned up many times. The rearrangement links TRBV11-3 to TRBJ2-4, with 8 nucleotides matching TRBD1. J was trimmed by 10 bases and V by 1 base; bases with no gene match: 15. CDR3 size: 17 residues. Germline V CDR1 and CDR2: SGHNT, YENEEA. DNA of the CDR3: TGTGCCAGCAGCTTAGGGACAGGGAACTCCCCCGGCCTAATTCAGTACTTC. Translated: CASSLGTGNSPGLIQYF.

Ten or more counts support this clonotype. The chain couples TRBV28 to TRBJ1-1, with D possibly TRBD1 on 5 matching bases. The germline V gene has CDR1 MDHEN and CDR2 SYDVKM. This CDR3 is built from 14 residues. The V and J ends lost 3 bases and 5 bases respectively, with 13 bases between them. The CDR3 loop reads CASSFQGRGTEAFF. The CDR3, as DNA: TGTGCCAGCAGTTTTCAGGGAAGGGGTACTGAAGCTTTCTTT.

In this sample, this clonotype is medium-sized. The J gene is TRBJ2-7, the V gene TRBV27; 11 bases are a match to TRBD1. CDR3 length: 14 residues. Germline values: CDR1 MNHEY, CDR2 SMNVEV (reference sequence). V shed 6 bases, J shed 2 bases, and the junction held 3 bases outside the gene matches. The DNA of the CDR3 is TGTGCCAGCAGCAGGACAGGGGGCACCTACGAGCAGTACTTC. Translating gives CASSRTGGTYEQYF.